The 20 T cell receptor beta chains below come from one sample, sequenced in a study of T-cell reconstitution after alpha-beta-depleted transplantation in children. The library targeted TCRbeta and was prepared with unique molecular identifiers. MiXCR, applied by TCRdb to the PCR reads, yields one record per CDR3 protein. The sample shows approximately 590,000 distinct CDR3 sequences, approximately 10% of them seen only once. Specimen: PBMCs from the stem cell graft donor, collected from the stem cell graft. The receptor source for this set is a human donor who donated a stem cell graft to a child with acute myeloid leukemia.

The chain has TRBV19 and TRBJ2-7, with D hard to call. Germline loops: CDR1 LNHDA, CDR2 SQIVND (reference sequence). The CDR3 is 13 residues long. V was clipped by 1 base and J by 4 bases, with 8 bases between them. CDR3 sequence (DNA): TGTGCCAGTAGTATAGCTATCCAGTACGAGCAGTACTTC. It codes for CASSIAIQYEQYF. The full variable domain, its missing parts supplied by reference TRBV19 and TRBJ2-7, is DGGITQSPKYLFRKEGQNVTLSCEQNLNHDAMYWYRQDPGQGLRLIYYSQIVNDFQKGDIAEGYSVSREKKESFPLTVTSAQKNPTAFYLCASSIAIQYEQYFGPGTRLTVT.

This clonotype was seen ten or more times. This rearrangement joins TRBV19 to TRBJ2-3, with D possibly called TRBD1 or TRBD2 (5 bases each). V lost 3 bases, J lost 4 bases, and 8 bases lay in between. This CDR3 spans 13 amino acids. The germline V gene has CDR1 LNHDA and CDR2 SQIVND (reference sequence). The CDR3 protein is CASSIQGPDTQYF. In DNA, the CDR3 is TGTGCCAGTAGTATCCAGGGACCAGATACGCAGTATTTT.

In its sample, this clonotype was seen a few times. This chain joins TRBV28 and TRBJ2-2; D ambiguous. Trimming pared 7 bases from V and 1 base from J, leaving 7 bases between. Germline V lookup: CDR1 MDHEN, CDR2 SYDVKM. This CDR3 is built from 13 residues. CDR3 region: CASNIGNTGELFF. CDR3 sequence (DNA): TGTGCCAGCAACATCGGGAACACCGGGGAGCTGTTTTTT.

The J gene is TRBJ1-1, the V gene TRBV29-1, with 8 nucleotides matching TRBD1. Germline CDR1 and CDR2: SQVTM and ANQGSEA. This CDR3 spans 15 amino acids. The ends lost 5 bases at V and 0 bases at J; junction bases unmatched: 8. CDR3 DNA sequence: TGCAGCGTTCTACTCAGGGGGCTAATGAACACTGAAGCTTTCTTT. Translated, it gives CSVLLRGLMNTEAFF.

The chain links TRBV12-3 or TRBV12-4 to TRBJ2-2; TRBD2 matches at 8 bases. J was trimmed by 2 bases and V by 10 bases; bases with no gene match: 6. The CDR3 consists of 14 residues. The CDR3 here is CAIGGARNTGELFF. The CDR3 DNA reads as TGTGCCATCGGGGGGGCAAGAAACACCGGGGAGCTGTTTTTT.

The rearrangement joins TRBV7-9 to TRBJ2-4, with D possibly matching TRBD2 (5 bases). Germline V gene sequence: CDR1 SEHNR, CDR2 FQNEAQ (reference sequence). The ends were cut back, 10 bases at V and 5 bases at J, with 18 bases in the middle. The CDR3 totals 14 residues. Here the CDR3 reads CATGQLVWENIQYF. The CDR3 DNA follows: TGTGCCACTGGTCAACTAGTTTGGGAAAACATTCAGTACTTC. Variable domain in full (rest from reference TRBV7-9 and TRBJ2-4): DTGVSQNPRHKITKRGQNVTFRCDPISEHNRLYWYRQTLGQGPEFLTYFQNEAQLEKSRLLSDRFSAERPKGSFSTLEIQRTEQGDSAMYLCATGQLVWENIQYFGAGTRLSVL.

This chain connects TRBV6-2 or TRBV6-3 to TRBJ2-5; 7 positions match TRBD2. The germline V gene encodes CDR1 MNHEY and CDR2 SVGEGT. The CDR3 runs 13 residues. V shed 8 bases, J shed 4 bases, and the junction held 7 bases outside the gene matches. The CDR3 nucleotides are TGTGCCAGCTTCGTTGGCGGGGGAGAGACCCAGTACTTC. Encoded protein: CASFVGGGETQYF.

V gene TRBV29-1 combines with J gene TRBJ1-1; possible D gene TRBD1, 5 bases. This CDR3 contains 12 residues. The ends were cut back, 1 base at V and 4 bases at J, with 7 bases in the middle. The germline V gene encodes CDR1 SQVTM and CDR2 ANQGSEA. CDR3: CSVEGGATEAFF. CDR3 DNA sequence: TGCAGCGTTGAAGGAGGGGCCACTGAAGCTTTCTTT.

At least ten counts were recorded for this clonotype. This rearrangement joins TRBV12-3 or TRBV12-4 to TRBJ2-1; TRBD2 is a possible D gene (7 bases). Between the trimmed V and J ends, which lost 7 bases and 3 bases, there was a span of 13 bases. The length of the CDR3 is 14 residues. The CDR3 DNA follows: TGTGCCAGCACCTTGAGGGGGGGCTACAATGAGCAGTTCTTC. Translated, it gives CASTLRGGYNEQFF.

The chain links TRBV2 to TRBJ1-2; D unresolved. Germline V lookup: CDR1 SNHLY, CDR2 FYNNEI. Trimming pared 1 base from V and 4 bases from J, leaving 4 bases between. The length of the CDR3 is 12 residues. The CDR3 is CASSEGIYGYTF. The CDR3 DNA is TGTGCCAGCAGTGAAGGGATCTATGGCTACACCTTC.

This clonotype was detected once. The chain's CDR3 is CSVDSPGPSLGEQYF. Here the CDR3 DNA reads TGCAGCGTTGATTCGCCGGGACCGTCCTTGGGGGAGCAGTACTTC. The V and J genes are TRBV29-1 and TRBJ2-7; either TRBD1 or TRBD2 may fit D (5 bases each). CDR3 length equals 15 residues. The V end lost 3 bases, the J end lost 7 bases, and 22 bases lay between the germline ends. Germline lookup yields CDR1 SQVTM and CDR2 ANQGSEA.

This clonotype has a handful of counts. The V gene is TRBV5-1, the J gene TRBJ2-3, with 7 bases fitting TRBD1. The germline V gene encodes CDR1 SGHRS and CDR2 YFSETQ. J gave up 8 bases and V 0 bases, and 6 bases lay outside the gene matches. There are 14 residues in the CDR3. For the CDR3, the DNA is TGCGCCAGCAGCTTGGAACAGGGGATTGGTACGCAGTATTTT. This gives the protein CASSLEQGIGTQYF.

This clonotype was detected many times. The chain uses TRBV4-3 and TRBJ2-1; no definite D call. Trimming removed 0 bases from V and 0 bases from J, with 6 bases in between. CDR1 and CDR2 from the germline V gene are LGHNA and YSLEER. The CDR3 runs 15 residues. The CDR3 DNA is TGCGCCAGCAGCCAAGACAGGAGCTCCTACAATGAGCAGTTCTTC. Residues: CASSQDRSSYNEQFF.

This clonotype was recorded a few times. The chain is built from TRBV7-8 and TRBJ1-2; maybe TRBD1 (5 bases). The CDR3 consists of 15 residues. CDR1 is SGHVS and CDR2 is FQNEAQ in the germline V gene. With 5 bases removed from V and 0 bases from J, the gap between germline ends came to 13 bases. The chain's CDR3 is CASSPRTSTNYGYTF. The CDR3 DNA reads TGTGCCAGCAGCCCGCGGACATCAACTAACTATGGCTACACCTTC.

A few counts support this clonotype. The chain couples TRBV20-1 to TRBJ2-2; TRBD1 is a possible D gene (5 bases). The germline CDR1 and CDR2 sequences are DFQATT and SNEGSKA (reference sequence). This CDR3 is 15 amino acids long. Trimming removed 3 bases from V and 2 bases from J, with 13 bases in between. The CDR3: CSARVADKNTGELFF. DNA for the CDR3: TGCAGTGCTAGGGTCGCGGACAAAAACACCGGGGAGCTGTTTTTT.

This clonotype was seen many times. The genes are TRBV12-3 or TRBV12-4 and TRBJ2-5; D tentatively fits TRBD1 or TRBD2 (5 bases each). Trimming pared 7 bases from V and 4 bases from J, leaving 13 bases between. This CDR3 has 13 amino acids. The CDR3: CASTLERGETQYF. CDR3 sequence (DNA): TGTGCCAGCACCCTGGAGAGGGGAGAGACCCAGTACTTC.

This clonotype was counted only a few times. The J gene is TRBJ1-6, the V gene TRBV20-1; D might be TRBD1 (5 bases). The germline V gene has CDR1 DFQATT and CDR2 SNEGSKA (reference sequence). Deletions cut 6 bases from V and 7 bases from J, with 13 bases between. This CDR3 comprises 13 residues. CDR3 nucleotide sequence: TGCAGTGCCCTCCGGGACTTAAATTCACCCCTCCACTTT. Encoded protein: CSALRDLNSPLHF.

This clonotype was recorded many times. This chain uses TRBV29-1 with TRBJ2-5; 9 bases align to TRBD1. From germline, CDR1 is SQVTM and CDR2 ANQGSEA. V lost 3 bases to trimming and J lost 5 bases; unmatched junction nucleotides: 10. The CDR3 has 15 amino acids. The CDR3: CSVDDPDRGWETQYF. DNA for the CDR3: TGCAGCGTTGATGATCCGGACAGGGGATGGGAGACCCAGTACTTC.

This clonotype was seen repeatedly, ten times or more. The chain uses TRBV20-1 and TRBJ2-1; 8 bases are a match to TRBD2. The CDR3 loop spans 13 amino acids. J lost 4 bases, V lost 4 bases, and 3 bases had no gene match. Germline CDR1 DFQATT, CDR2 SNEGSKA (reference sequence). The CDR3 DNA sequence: TGCAGTGCTACAATAGCGGGATACAATGAGCAGTTCTTC. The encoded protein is CSATIAGYNEQFF.

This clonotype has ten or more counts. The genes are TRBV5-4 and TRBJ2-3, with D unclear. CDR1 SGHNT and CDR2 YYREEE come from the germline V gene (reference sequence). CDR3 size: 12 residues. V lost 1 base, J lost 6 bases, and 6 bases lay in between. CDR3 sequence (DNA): TGTGCCAGCAGCTTGAATGTGGATACGCAGTATTTT. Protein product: CASSLNVDTQYF.